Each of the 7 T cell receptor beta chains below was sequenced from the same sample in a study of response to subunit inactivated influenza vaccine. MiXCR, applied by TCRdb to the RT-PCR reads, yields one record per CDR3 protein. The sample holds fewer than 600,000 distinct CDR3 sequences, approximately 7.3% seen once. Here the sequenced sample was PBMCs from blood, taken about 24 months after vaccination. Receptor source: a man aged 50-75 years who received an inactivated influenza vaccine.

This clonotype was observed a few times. The chain's CDR3 is CSVDAQGTGELFF. CDR3 sequence (DNA): TGCAGCGTTGATGCCCAGGGGACCGGGGAGCTGTTTTTT. V usage is TRBV29-1 and J usage is TRBJ2-2; D possibly corresponds to TRBD1 (6 bases). Germline CDR1 and CDR2: SQVTM and ANQGSEA. V dropped 3 bases and J dropped 5 bases, with 10 bases sitting between them. The CDR3 has 13 amino acids.

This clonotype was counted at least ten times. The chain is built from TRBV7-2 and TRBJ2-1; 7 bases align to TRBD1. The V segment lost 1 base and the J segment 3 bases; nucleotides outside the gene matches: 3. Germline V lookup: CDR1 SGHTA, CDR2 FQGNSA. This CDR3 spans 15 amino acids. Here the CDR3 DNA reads TGTGCCAGCAGCTTAGGGTCAGGGGGCTACAATGAGCAGTTCTTC. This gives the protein CASSLGSGGYNEQFF.

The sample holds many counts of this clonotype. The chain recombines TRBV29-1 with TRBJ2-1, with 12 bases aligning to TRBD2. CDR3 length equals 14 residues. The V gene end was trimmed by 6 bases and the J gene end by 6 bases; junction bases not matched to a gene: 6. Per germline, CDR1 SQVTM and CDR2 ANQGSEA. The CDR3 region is CSVKGLAGPNEQFF. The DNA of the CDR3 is TGCAGCGTAAAAGGACTAGCGGGACCCAATGAGCAGTTCTTC.

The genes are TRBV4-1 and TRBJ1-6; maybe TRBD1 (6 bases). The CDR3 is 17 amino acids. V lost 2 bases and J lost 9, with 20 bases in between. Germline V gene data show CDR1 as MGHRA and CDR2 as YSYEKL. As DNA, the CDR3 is TGCGCCAGCAGCCAAACAGGGAACAACCTCTTCGGTTCACCCCTCCACTTT. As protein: CASSQTGNNLFGSPLHF.

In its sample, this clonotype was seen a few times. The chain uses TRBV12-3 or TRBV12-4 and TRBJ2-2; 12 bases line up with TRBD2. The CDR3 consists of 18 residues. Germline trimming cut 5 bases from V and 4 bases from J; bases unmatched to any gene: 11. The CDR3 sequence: CASSPGEGLAGSTGELFF. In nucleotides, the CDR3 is TGTGCCAGCAGTCCAGGGGAGGGACTAGCGGGTAGCACCGGGGAGCTGTTTTTT.

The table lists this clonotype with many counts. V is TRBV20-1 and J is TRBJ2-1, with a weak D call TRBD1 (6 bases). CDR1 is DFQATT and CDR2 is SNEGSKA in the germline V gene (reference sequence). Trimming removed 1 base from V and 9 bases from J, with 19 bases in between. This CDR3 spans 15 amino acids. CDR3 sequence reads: CSARGQTGGSAEQFF. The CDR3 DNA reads TGCAGTGCTAGAGGGCAGACAGGTGGGTCGGCTGAGCAGTTCTTC.

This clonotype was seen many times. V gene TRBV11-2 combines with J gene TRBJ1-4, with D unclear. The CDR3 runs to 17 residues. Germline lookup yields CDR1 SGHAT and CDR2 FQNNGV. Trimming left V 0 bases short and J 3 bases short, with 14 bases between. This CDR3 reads CASSLDPPYGANEKLFF. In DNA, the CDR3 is TGTGCCAGCAGCTTAGACCCTCCATATGGGGCTAATGAAAAACTGTTTTTT.